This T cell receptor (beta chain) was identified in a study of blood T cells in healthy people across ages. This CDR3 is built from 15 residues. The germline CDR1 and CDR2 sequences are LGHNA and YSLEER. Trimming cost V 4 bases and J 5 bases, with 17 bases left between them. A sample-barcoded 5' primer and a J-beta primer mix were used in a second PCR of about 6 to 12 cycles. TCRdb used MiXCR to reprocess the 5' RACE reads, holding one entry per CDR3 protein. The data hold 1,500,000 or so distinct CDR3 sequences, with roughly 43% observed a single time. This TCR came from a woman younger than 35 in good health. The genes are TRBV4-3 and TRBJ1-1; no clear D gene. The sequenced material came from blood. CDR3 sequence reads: CASSRVRGDGTEAFF. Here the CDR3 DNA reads TGCGCCAGCAGCCGTGTGCGGGGAGATGGAACTGAAGCTTTCTTT.